The 23 T cell receptor beta chains reported below all come from one sample, sequenced in a study of beta chain features in type 1 diabetes. The investigators reverse transcribed all of the isolated RNA, so they sequenced expressed TCRB transcripts. Produced via immunoSEQ multiplex PCR; TCRdb's table is partial and in-frame only. This table has around 58,000 clones, around 63% appearing once. The sample taken for sequencing was Tregs from blood. The receptors were gathered from a woman aged 18-35 years in good health.

This rearrangement joins TRBV7-6 to TRBJ1-5; 10 bases map to TRBD1. CDR3 length: 15 amino acids. V was pared by 5 bases and J by 3 bases, with 4 bases of the junction left unmatched. The germline CDR1 and CDR2 sequences are SGHVS and FNYEAQ. The CDR3 here is CASSRDRGLNQPQHF. DNA for the CDR3: TGTGCCAGCAGCAGGGACAGGGGACTCAATCAGCCCCAGCATTTT.

The rearrangement joins TRBV18 to TRBJ2-3; no clear D gene. This CDR3 is built from 14 residues. Trimming removed 3 bases at V and 0 bases at J, with 7 bases between. CDR1 KGHSH and CDR2 LQKENI come from the germline V gene. The CDR3 sequence: CASSPWRSTDTQYF. In DNA, the CDR3 is TGTGCCAGCTCACCCTGGCGGAGCACAGATACGCAGTATTTT.

The CDR3, as DNA: TGTGCCAGCAGCTTAAGCGGACAGGGGCAGACCCAGTACTTC. It translates to CASSLSGQGQTQYF. This chain uses TRBV7-9 with TRBJ2-5; 9 bases map to TRBD1. The germline gives CDR1 SEHNR, CDR2 FQNEAQ (reference sequence). Trimming at V came to 2 bases and at J to 6 bases, leaving 4 bases not matched to a gene. This CDR3 comprises 14 residues.

The V and J genes are TRBV19 and TRBJ2-5; 7 bases align to TRBD2. There are 15 residues in the CDR3. Germline values: CDR1 LNHDA, CDR2 SQIVND (reference sequence). J lost 5 bases, V lost 5 bases, and 11 bases had no gene match. CDR3 sequence: CASSPPRRGSETQYF. For the CDR3, the DNA is TGTGCCAGTAGTCCCCCAAGGCGCGGGAGTGAGACCCAGTACTTC.

A single count supports this clone. The J gene is TRBJ2-6, the V gene TRBV4-1, with D maybe TRBD1 (7 bases). Germline V CDR1 and CDR2: MGHRA, YSYEKL. V lost 3 bases and J 4 bases, leaving 22 bases between the germline ends. The CDR3 runs 19 residues. CDR3 in amino acids: CASSQGGQSSLKGANVLTF. For the CDR3, the DNA is TGCGCCAGCAGCCAGGGGGGACAGTCCTCCTTAAAAGGGGCCAACGTCCTGACTTTC.

This clone was seen only a few times. The chain couples TRBV10-1 to TRBJ2-7; 8 bases agree with TRBD2. The CDR3 loop spans 14 amino acids. V was pared by 6 bases and J by 1 base, with 5 bases of the junction left unmatched. Germline V gene sequence: CDR1 WNHNN, CDR2 SYGVQD (reference sequence). The CDR3 DNA reads as TGCGCCAGCAGAAAGCGGGAGTCATCCTACGAGCAGTACTTC. Its translation is CASRKRESSYEQYF.

The chain has TRBV30 and TRBJ1-1; 10 bases are a match to TRBD1. CDR3 length equals 14 residues. V dropped 6 bases and J dropped 11; count of bases not matched to a gene: 15. Germline CDR1 reads GTSNPN; CDR2 reads SVGIG (reference sequence). CDR3 nucleotide sequence: TGTGCCTGCGTTACAGAAAGGGACAGGGGTAGGGCTTTCTTT. Amino acid sequence: CACVTERDRGRAFF. The complete variable domain, with remaining parts taken from reference TRBV30 and TRBJ1-1, reads SQTIHQWPATLVQPVGSPLSLECTVEGTSNPNLYWYRQAAGRGLQLLFYSVGIGQISSEVPQNLSASRPQDRQFILSSKKLLLSDSGFYLCACVTERDRGRAFFGQGTRLTVV.

The chain has TRBV6-1 and TRBJ2-7, with 7 bases that match TRBD2. Trimming took 7 bases from V and 3 from J; bases not matched to a gene: 6. CDR3 size: 13 residues. From germline, CDR1 is MNHNS and CDR2 SASEGT. CDR3 DNA sequence: TGTGCCAGCACCAACACGGGGGGCTACGAGCAGTACTTC. Protein: CASTNTGGYEQYF.

This chain uses TRBV5-1 with TRBJ2-6; D remains unclear. This CDR3 has 18 amino acids. V was shortened by 4 bases and J by 0 bases, with 17 bases between the two germline ends. The germline gives CDR1 SGHRS, CDR2 YFSETQ. CDR3 DNA: TGCGCCAGCAGCGCCAGACTTCGAACCCGCTCTGGGGCCAACGTCCTGACTTTC. It is translated as CASSARLRTRSGANVLTF.

J is TRBJ1-2 and V is TRBV5-1; D gene uncertain. CDR3 size: 15 residues. Germline CDR1 reads SGHRS; CDR2 reads YFSETQ. V was clipped by 0 bases and J by 4 bases, with 13 bases between them. The CDR3 protein is CASSLEIVKPYGYTF. CDR3 nucleotides: TGCGCCAGCAGCTTGGAGATAGTGAAACCCTATGGCTACACCTTC.

J is TRBJ2-1 and V is TRBV27, with D unclear. V was trimmed by 4 bases and J by 10 bases, leaving 11 bases between them. Per germline, CDR1 MNHEY and CDR2 SMNVEV (reference sequence). This CDR3 has 12 residues. The CDR3 nucleotides are TGTGCCAGCAGTTCTCCGGCCAGGGAGCAGTTCTTC. This sequence encodes CASSSPAREQFF.

This chain joins TRBV5-6 and TRBJ2-3, with D possibly being TRBD1 (6 bases). The CDR3 length is 13 residues. Germline V gives CDR1 SGHDT, CDR2 YYEEEE. Between the trimmed V and J ends, which lost 5 bases and 4 bases, there was a span of 11 bases. CDR3 nucleotides: TGTGCCAGCAGTTCCAGGGGCCCAGATACGCAGTATTTT. The encoded protein is CASSSRGPDTQYF.

This sequence joins TRBV25-1 and TRBJ2-7, with TRBD1 matching over 7 bases. V was clipped by 4 bases and J by 2 bases; unmatched bases: 8. Germline lookup yields CDR1 MGHDK and CDR2 SYGVNS. The CDR3 length is 15 residues. The CDR3 DNA follows: TGTGCCAGCAGTGCTACCGGGACAGACACCTACGAGCAGTACTTC. Translating it yields CASSATGTDTYEQYF.

The CDR3 reads CASSLRAGFNYGYTF. DNA for the CDR3: TGTGCCAGCAGCTTAAGGGCAGGGTTCAACTATGGCTACACCTTC. The rearrangement links TRBV7-2 to TRBJ1-2, with D possibly matching TRBD1 (5 bases). The V gene lost 2 bases and the J gene lost 2 bases, with 12 bases spanning the gap. The CDR3 sequence is 15 residues long. Per germline, CDR1 SGHTA and CDR2 FQGNSA.

The CDR3 protein is CAWSPGFTEAFF. The DNA of the CDR3 is TGTGCCTGGAGCCCGGGGTTCACTGAAGCTTTCTTT. The chain employs TRBV30 and TRBJ1-1; no definite D call. The germline V gene has CDR1 GTSNPN and CDR2 SVGIG (reference sequence). CDR3 size: 12 residues. The ends were cut back, 3 bases at V and 4 bases at J, with 9 bases in the middle.

The table lists this clone with a few counts. V usage is TRBV7-2 and J usage is TRBJ2-3; TRBD2 aligns across 14 bases. With 5 bases clipped from V and 9 bases from J, the junction kept 7 bases outside the gene matches. Germline V gene lookup returns CDR1 SGHTA and CDR2 FQGNSA. This CDR3 region has 15 residues. CDR3: CASSGGLAGEGTQYF. As DNA, the CDR3 is TGTGCCAGCAGCGGGGGACTAGCGGGAGAAGGCACGCAGTATTTT.

This chain connects TRBV18 to TRBJ2-7; D ambiguous. This CDR3 is built from 13 residues. Germline CDR1 and CDR2: KGHSH and LQKENI. V was trimmed by 3 bases and J by 0 bases, leaving 6 bases between them. The CDR3 here is CASSPGSSYEQYF. The CDR3 DNA reads TGTGCCAGCTCACCCGGGTCCTCCTACGAGCAGTACTTC.

This clone was detected a few times. The chain is built from TRBV7-9 and TRBJ1-3; TRBD1 is a possible D gene (5 bases). Germline V gives CDR1 SEHNR, CDR2 FQNEAQ (reference sequence). CDR3 size: 15 residues. Trimming left V 6 bases short and J 0 bases short, with 12 bases between. The CDR3 DNA reads as TGTGCCAGCAGTCATGCAGGGTACTCTGGAAACACCATATATTTT. This gives the protein CASSHAGYSGNTIYF.

The V and J genes are TRBV5-1 and TRBJ1-2, with D possibly being TRBD1 (6 bases). Germline CDR1 SGHRS, CDR2 YFSETQ. V lost 5 bases and J lost 2, with 10 bases in between. This CDR3 contains 13 residues. CDR3 loop: CASRGQGNYGYTF. The CDR3 nucleotides read TGCGCCAGCAGAGGGCAGGGGAACTATGGCTACACCTTC.

The chain is built from TRBV6-1 and TRBJ1-2; D may be TRBD1 (5 bases). The CDR3 is made up of 13 amino acids. V was shortened by 7 bases and J by 8 bases, with 17 bases between the two germline ends. The germline CDR1 and CDR2 sequences are MNHNS and SASEGT. In DNA, the CDR3 is TGTGCCAGCATCCCCGGGGGGGAAGGCGGCTACACCTTC. It specifies CASIPGGEGGYTF.

V is TRBV7-2 and J is TRBJ1-3, with D perhaps matching TRBD1 (6 bases). This CDR3 has 16 amino acids. The germline V gene has CDR1 SGHTA and CDR2 FQGNSA. V dropped 1 base and J dropped 2 bases, with 12 bases sitting between them. CDR3 residues: CASSLGQGYPGNTIYF. The CDR3 DNA reads TGTGCCAGCAGCTTAGGGCAGGGGTACCCTGGAAACACCATATATTTT.

Only a few counts were recorded for this clone. The chain has TRBV5-5 and TRBJ2-7, with D possibly matching TRBD1 (6 bases). V was shortened by 4 bases and J by 0 bases, with 14 bases between the two germline ends. The CDR3 spans 15 residues. CDR1 is SGHKS and CDR2 is YYEKEE in the germline V gene (reference sequence). The CDR3: CASSHPGTLSYEQYF. In DNA form, the CDR3 reads TGTGCCAGCAGCCACCCCGGGACACTCTCCTACGAGCAGTACTTC.

This clone was observed a single time. CDR3 DNA sequence: TGTGCCAGCAGCTTCTTACCCCTAGCGGCTGCGAACACCGGGGAGCTGTTTTTT. Protein product: CASSFLPLAAANTGELFF. V and J are TRBV11-3 and TRBJ2-2, with 7 bases lining up with TRBD2. J lost 0 bases, V lost 3 bases, and 10 bases had no gene match. The CDR3 length is 18 residues. Looked up from germline, CDR1 is SGHNT and CDR2 is YENEEA.